The 10 T cell receptor beta chains in this list originate from one sample, sequenced in a study of a mutant IDH1 vaccine in newly diagnosed glioma. Time point reported: week 11, during vaccination. It was 300 ug of mutant IDH1 20-mer peptide that made up each vaccine dose, given with topical imiquimod. What these receptors recognize is not known. Repertoires were generated with immunoSEQ multiplex PCR, while TCRdb's copy carries only in-frame clones and drops some. The sample gives 110,000 or so clones, about 90% of which show up once; 0.61% is in the top ten. The sample was PBMCs, taken from a glioma patient whose treatment included an IDH1 peptide vaccine. The receptors were sampled from a woman aged 45-65 years with glioma.

This chain connects TRBV7-9 to TRBJ2-3; D remains ambiguous. V shed 1 base and J shed 4 bases, with 9 bases lying between them. The CDR3 sequence is 14 residues long. CDR1 SEHNR and CDR2 FQNEAQ come from the germline V gene (reference sequence). The CDR3 region has the DNA TGTGCCAGCAGCTTAGGACTGCGGCCAGATACGCAGTATTTT. It specifies CASSLGLRPDTQYF.

The CDR3 here is CASRKSGTRLNEQFF. The CDR3 coding sequence is TGCGCCAGCAGAAAATCCGGGACTCGCCTCAATGAGCAGTTCTTC. The rearrangement uses TRBV10-1 and TRBJ2-1, with D perhaps TRBD2 (6 bases). The CDR3 is 15 residues long. Trimming stripped 6 bases from V and 6 bases from J, with 18 bases between. Germline V gives CDR1 WNHNN, CDR2 SYGVQD (reference sequence).

The gene calls are TRBV11-2 and TRBJ1-1, with D possibly being TRBD1 (6 bases). Germline V gives CDR1 SGHAT, CDR2 FQNNGV. There are 15 residues in the CDR3. Deletions cut 5 bases from V and 4 bases from J, with 17 bases between. CDR3 amino acids: CASSRTHGGLTEAFF. DNA for the CDR3: TGTGCCAGCAGCCGTACTCACGGGGGGCTCACTGAAGCTTTCTTT.

The chain is built from TRBV4-1 and TRBJ2-5; 8 nucleotides match TRBD1. CDR1 MGHRA and CDR2 YSYEKL come from the germline V gene. V shed 6 bases and J 7 bases; nucleotides not matched to a gene: 13. The CDR3 is 15 residues long. The CDR3 reads CASRGITGGSGTQYF. The CDR3 coding sequence is TGCGCCAGCAGGGGTATTACAGGGGGGAGTGGGACCCAGTACTTC.

The chain links TRBV6-1 to TRBJ1-2; 8 nucleotides match TRBD1. The CDR3 length is 14 residues. J lost 1 base, V lost 5 bases, and 3 bases had no gene match. Per germline, CDR1 MNHNS and CDR2 SASEGT. CDR3: CASSPTGGNYGYTF. CDR3 in DNA: TGTGCCAGCAGTCCAACAGGGGGTAACTATGGCTACACCTTC.

In nucleotides, the CDR3 is TGTGCCAGCAGTTACGAAAGATTTTACGAGCAGTACTTC. Its translation is CASSYERFYEQYF. The chain employs TRBV6-6 and TRBJ2-7; the D is unclear. Trimming pared 2 bases from V and 4 bases from J, leaving 9 bases between. The CDR3 consists of 13 residues. The V gene's germline CDR1 is MNHNY and CDR2 SVGAGI (reference sequence).

The chain couples TRBV7-9 to TRBJ2-2; no reliable D call. Germline V gene data show CDR1 as SEHNR and CDR2 as FQNEAQ (reference sequence). The CDR3 loop spans 16 amino acids. Between the trimmed V and J ends, which lost 4 bases and 0 bases, there was a span of 12 bases. CDR3 protein: CASSYLTRANTGELFF. The DNA of the CDR3 is TGTGCCAGCAGCTACCTAACCCGGGCGAACACCGGGGAGCTGTTTTTT.

This chain links TRBV5-1 with TRBJ1-1; TRBD1 might be the D (6 bases). Germline-derived CDR1 and CDR2 are SGHRS and YFSETQ. The V and J ends lost 4 bases and 6 bases respectively, with 10 bases between them. CDR3 length equals 12 residues. CDR3: CASSQGGPEAFF. The CDR3 DNA reads TGCGCCAGCAGCCAAGGGGGGCCTGAAGCTTTCTTT.

The rearrangement joins TRBV30 to TRBJ2-1; TRBD2 is a possible D gene (6 bases). Germline CDR1 is GTSNPN and CDR2 is SVGIG (reference sequence). The CDR3 is made up of 15 amino acids. Trimming took off 3 bases at V and 8 bases at J, with 20 bases between the two ends. DNA of the CDR3: TGTGCCTGGAGCTTCTCGAGGAGTGGAGGGGATGAGCAGTTCTTC. Translating it yields CAWSFSRSGGDEQFF.

This chain uses TRBV19 with TRBJ2-3; 9 nucleotides line up with TRBD1. V was clipped by 5 bases and J by 4 bases; unmatched bases: 19. From germline, CDR1 is LNHDA and CDR2 SQIVND (reference sequence). This CDR3 region has 19 residues. The CDR3, as DNA: TGTGCCAGTAGTGCCCTAGCCGGACAGGGGAAGATAAGGTCAGATACGCAGTATTTT. Translating it yields CASSALAGQGKIRSDTQYF.